This entry lists 11 T cell receptor beta chains sequenced from one sample in a study of blood T cell repertoires in COVID-19. Repertoires were generated with immunoSEQ multiplex PCR, while TCRdb's copy carries only in-frame clones and drops some. Of a few hundred thousand clones listed, around four fifths are singletons. Sequenced input: PBMCs or T cells enriched from blood (not recorded which). These receptors were collected from a man in his forties who had recovered from COVID-19.

The chain is built from TRBV5-1 and TRBJ1-2; D remains unclear. CDR3 length: 13 amino acids. The germline CDR1 and CDR2 sequences are SGHRS and YFSETQ. The ends were cut back, 0 bases at V and 4 bases at J, with 7 bases in the middle. This CDR3 reads CASSLDILYGYTF. CDR3 coding DNA: TGCGCCAGCAGCTTGGACATTCTCTATGGCTACACCTTC.

V gene TRBV18 combines with J gene TRBJ1-2, with a tentative D call TRBD1 (5 bases). Looked up from germline, CDR1 is KGHSH and CDR2 is LQKENI. CDR3 length equals 13 residues. V lost 8 bases, J lost 9 bases, and 19 bases lay in between. The CDR3 coding sequence is TGTGCCAGCACGGACACGTGGAGTCGAAGCTACACCTTC. Encoded protein: CASTDTWSRSYTF.

DNA for the CDR3: TGTGCCACCAGTGGGCTAGCGGGAGGGTTAGACAATGAGCAGTTCTTC. It translates to CATSGLAGGLDNEQFF. The chain has TRBV24-1 and TRBJ2-1; 12 bases map to TRBD2. The germline CDR1 and CDR2 sequences are KGHDR and SFDVKD. V lost 5 bases, J lost 5 bases, and 6 bases stayed unmatched. The CDR3 has 16 amino acids.

The chain joins TRBV27 to TRBJ1-4, with D tentatively TRBD1 (6 bases). V was shortened by 6 bases and J by 4 bases, with 15 bases between the two germline ends. In germline, CDR1 is MNHEY, CDR2 SMNVEV (reference sequence). The CDR3 covers 15 residues. CDR3 bases: TGTGCCAGCAGCCCTCGGGGACACTATAATGAAAAACTGTTTTTT. It translates to CASSPRGHYNEKLFF.

The J gene is TRBJ2-7, the V gene TRBV28, with TRBD2 as a possible D gene (6 bases). Germline CDR1 MDHEN, CDR2 SYDVKM. The CDR3 consists of 14 residues. Trimming shortened V by 6 bases and J by 2 bases, and 14 bases separated the two germline ends. CDR3 sequence (DNA): TGTGCCAGCAGGTTCCTGGGGGGACCCTACGAGCAGTACTTC. Protein sequence: CASRFLGGPYEQYF.

This clone was recorded only once. This rearrangement joins TRBV7-9 to TRBJ1-4; D perhaps matches TRBD1 (5 bases). Trimming cost V 10 bases and J 7 bases, with 16 bases left between them. The CDR3 extends over 13 amino acids. Germline CDR1 and CDR2: SEHNR and FQNEAQ (reference sequence). The CDR3 DNA reads TGTGCCAACCGGGCGGGGGGTAGTGAAAAACTGTTTTTT. It encodes CANRAGGSEKLFF.

The CDR3 protein is CASVETFSGNTIYF. CDR3 coding DNA: TGTGCCAGCGTTGAGACTTTCTCTGGAAACACCATATATTTT. This chain connects TRBV6-5 to TRBJ1-3; D gene ambiguous. The CDR3 spans 14 residues. Germline V lookup: CDR1 MNHEY, CDR2 SVGAGI. Between the trimmed V and J ends, which lost 8 bases and 0 bases, there was a span of 11 bases.

J is TRBJ2-1 and V is TRBV15; 8 bases agree with TRBD1. Germline CDR1 LNHNV, CDR2 YYDKDF (reference sequence). The V gene end was trimmed by 3 bases and the J gene end by 6 bases; junction bases not matched to a gene: 10. The CDR3 has 16 amino acids. CDR3 in amino acids: CATSSRSGTGFNEQFF. The DNA for the CDR3 is TGTGCCACCAGCAGCCGGTCGGGGACAGGTTTCAATGAGCAGTTCTTC.

The chain links TRBV7-9 to TRBJ2-7; no clear D. This CDR3 has 13 residues. CDR1 is SEHNR, CDR2 FQNEAQ, per germline (reference sequence). V was cut by 3 bases and J by 0 bases, with 6 bases left in between. CDR3 protein: CASSFLSSYEQYF. The CDR3 DNA follows: TGTGCCAGCAGCTTTCTTTCCTCCTACGAGCAGTACTTC.

A word on this clone: One junction end disagrees with the germline gene, perhaps due to a read error. V usage is TRBV5-1 and J usage is TRBJ1-3; D possibly corresponds to TRBD1 (5 bases). Germline V gives CDR1 SGHRS, CDR2 YFSETQ. This CDR3 is built from 13 residues. The CDR3 loop is CASRLGLGNTIYF. The CDR3 DNA reads as TGCGCCAGCAGATTGGGACTTGGAAACACCATATATTTT.

A single count supports this clone. The chain recombines TRBV9 with TRBJ2-2; the D gene is possibly TRBD2 (7 bases). The CDR3 length is 18 residues. Looked up from germline, CDR1 is SGDLS and CDR2 is YYNGEE. V lost 3 bases and J 4 bases, leaving 22 bases between the germline ends. DNA for the CDR3: TGTGCCAGCAGCGCCCGGGGGGCCGTTTCATCTTTCACCGGGGAGCTGTTTTTT. Encoded protein: CASSARGAVSSFTGELFF. Together with reference TRBV9 and TRBJ2-2, the CDR3 gives the full variable domain: DSGVTQTPKHLITATGQRVTLRCSPRSGDLSVYWYQQSLDQGLQFLIQYYNGEERAKGNILERFSAQQFPDLHSELNLSSLELGDSALYFCASSARGAVSSFTGELFFGEGSRLTVL.